Described below is a single T cell receptor (beta chain) sequence and its context. Its antigen is undetermined. Next came a second PCR, run for roughly 6 to 11 cycles, which used a sample-barcoded 5' primer along with a J-beta primer mix. Every individual sample yielded 2.5 million or more paired-end reads (each containing CDR3). A single record per CDR3 protein comes from TCRdb applying MiXCR to the 5' RACE reads. The sample yields about 630,000 distinct CDR3 sequences, 21% seen once. The germline V gene has CDR1 SGHKS and CDR2 YYEKEE (reference sequence). The CDR3 runs 13 residues. J lost 4 bases, V lost 4 bases, and 4 bases had no gene match. Russia was home to the donors, healthy Caucasian individuals aged 6 to 90. This sample stems from a study of blood T cells in healthy people across ages. Points from the study as a whole: Both higher diversity and more naive CD4+ cells marked long-lived donors when set against aged donors.

Sequenced material: blood. The chain joins TRBV5-5 to TRBJ2-5; 7 positions agree with TRBD2. The source is a man in his 70s in good health. This chain's CDR3 is CASSKIAGETQYF. The CDR3 bases are TGTGCCAGCAGCAAAATAGCGGGAGAGACCCAGTACTTC.